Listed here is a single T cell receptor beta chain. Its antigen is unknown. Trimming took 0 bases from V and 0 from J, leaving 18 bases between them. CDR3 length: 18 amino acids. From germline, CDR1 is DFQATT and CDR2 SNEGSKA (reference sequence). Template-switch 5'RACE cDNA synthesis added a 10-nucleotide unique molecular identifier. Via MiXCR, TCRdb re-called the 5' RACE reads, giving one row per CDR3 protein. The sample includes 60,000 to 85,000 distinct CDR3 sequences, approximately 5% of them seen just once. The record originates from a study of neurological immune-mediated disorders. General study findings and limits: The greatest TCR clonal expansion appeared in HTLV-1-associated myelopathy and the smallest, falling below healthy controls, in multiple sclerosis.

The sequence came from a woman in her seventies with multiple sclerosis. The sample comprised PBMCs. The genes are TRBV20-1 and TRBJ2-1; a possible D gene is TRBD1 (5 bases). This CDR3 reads CSARDLWQGFSSYNEQFF. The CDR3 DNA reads TGCAGTGCTAGAGATCTGTGGCAGGGTTTTAGCTCCTACAATGAGCAGTTCTTC.